This T cell receptor (beta chain) came from a study of Ad26.COV2.S vaccination and SARS-CoV-2 variants. Background on the study: The COV1001 Ad26.COV2.S trial arm included the donor. Ad26.COV2.S shots went into the muscle once or twice, 56 days apart. Study results and caveats: Spike-specific TCR breadth was greater in vaccine than placebo recipients.

Documented treatment: 19 received Ad26.COV2.S at low or high dose, single or two shots; roughly five received placebo; per-sample allocation not given. Samples analyzed were those drawn on day 63 after the first vaccine or placebo injection. The shot given was an Ad26 vector that makes Wuhan-strain SARS-CoV-2 spike. Trimming removed 2 bases at V and 1 base at J, with 6 bases between. The CDR3 consists of 15 residues. Germline CDR1 and CDR2: MDHEN and SYDVKM. Sequenced by immunoSEQ multiplex PCR; TCRdb stores in-frame clones only, minus some. This repertoire shows 380,000 or so clones, around 88% found once; its top ten account for roughly a tenth. Worth noting for this clone: What it binds is unknown.

The gene calls are TRBV28 and TRBJ2-6; D gene unclear. The origin of this receptor is a person between 18 and 59 years old who received the Ad26.COV2.S COVID-19 vaccine or a placebo. The material sequenced was peripheral blood, taken in a trial of Ad26.COV2.S vaccine versus placebo. CDR3 nucleotides: TGTGCCAGCAGTTTAGTGGGTTCTGGGGCCAACGTCCTGACTTTC. Its protein is CASSLVGSGANVLTF.